This T cell receptor beta chain was profiled in a study of memory CD4+ T cells and cytomegalovirus serostatus (dated by TCRdb to the late 2010s). Regarding the complete study: A total of 35 or so healthy Belgian adults, of whom 9 were CMV seropositive and approximately 24 were CMV seronegative, were included in the cohort. The study sequenced CD4+ memory TCRbeta repertoires of a Belgian cohort with known cytomegalovirus serostatus to replicate a published TCR-based CMV serostatus classifier. Overall results and qualifications from the work: Only CD4+CD45RO+ memory cells were sequenced, in contrast to the original study, which included naive and memory CD4+ and CD8+ populations. CMV serostatus prediction reached a median bootstrapped AUC of 0.95 with the original framework and approximately 0.92 with a US-trained random forest. The results were read as suggesting that the CMV-associated TCR signature is, for the most part, present in the CD4+ memory repertoire. Of 164 previously reported CMV-associated TCRbeta sequences, some 73 appeared in the CD4+ memory repertoires, each in one to five individuals. A median bootstrapped AUC of around 0.94 with a 95% CI of 0.76-1.00 was achieved on the Belgian cohort by the original-framework classifier.

The CDR3, cysteine through phenylalanine, is 15 amino acids long. Only CDR3 DNA is held: 45 bases, read in frame from base 1. The germline V gene supplies CDR1 SGHDT and CDR2 YYEEEE. V is shortened by 4 bases, J by 3 bases, and the region joining them spans 16 bases. A remark on this clone: Its antigen is unknown. The record has no base qualities; no much larger clone is one base away.

Single viable CD3+CD4+CD8-CD45RO+ cells were sorted as memory CD4+ T cells on a FACSAria II. CMV serostatus was assessed using a Roche Elecsys assay, by which serum IgG against CMV pp150, pp28, p38 and p52 was detected. After thawing, total CD4+ T cells were enriched by positive selection with CD4 magnetic microbeads. The samples came from a separate study whose specific focus was interrogating the CD4+ T cell memory repertoire. Peripheral blood mononuclear cells were isolated and cryopreserved according to standard operating procedures, and serum was kept at -80 degrees C. CD3-PerCP (BW264/56), CD4-APC (RPA-T4), CD45RO-PE (UCHT1) and CD8-Pacific Orange (3B5) antibodies were used for staining, and non-viable cells were excluded with Sytox blue. The Quick-DNA Microprep Kit was used to extract genomic DNA from the sorted cells. Amplification of TCRbeta DNA was done with the immunoSEQ hsTCRbeta kit, following the protocol from the manufacturer. An Illumina MiSeq instrument was used to sequence the TCRbeta libraries. On the authors' methods: After out-of-frame sequences were removed, 2,204,828 distinct TCRbeta sequences remained, averaging approximately 67,000 per individual. Each individual was scored using the number of some 160 previously reported CMV-associated TCRbeta sequences that the individual carried and the total number of productive distinct TCRbeta sequences. A beta-binomial model was reimplemented in Python, and random forests from scikit-learn, run with default parameters, were trained on data from the US cohort. Classifier performance on the Belgian cohort was reported as the median AUC with percentile confidence intervals calculated over 10,000 bootstrap iterations. TCRdb's version of the immuneACCESS table is confined to in-frame rearrangements and falls short of the full clone set. An unresolved V gene accounts for under half of the shortfall where checked; the remainder is of unknown origin. Clone size and V and J calls were adopted from that table, with D and trimming inferred from the DNA. This sample gives 85,000 to 100,000 clones in total; about four fifths of them show up just once. The ten largest clones capture about 3.5% of the sample.

Rearrangement joined TRBV5-6 to TRBJ2-5, with the D gene uncertain. The sequenced sample was memory CD4+ T cells from blood. The clonotype originates from an adult in good health and CMV-seropositive. Here the CDR3 is given as CASSHLVSWEETQYF. The DNA reads TGTGCCAGCAGCCATCTTGTTTCGTGGGAAGAGACCCAGTACTTC.